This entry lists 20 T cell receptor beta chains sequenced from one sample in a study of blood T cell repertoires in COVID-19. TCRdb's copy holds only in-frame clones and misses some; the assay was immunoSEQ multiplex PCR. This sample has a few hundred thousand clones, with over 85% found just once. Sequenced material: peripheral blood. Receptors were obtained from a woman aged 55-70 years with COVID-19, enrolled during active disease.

CDR3 loop: CASSGNDRGSNQPQHF. Here the CDR3 DNA reads TGTGCCAGCAGTGGCAATGACAGGGGAAGCAATCAGCCCCAGCATTTT. The gene calls are TRBV6-1 and TRBJ1-5, with 8 bases aligning to TRBD1. From germline, CDR1 is MNHNS and CDR2 SASEGT. The J segment lost 1 base and the V segment lost 4 bases, leaving 6 bases of the junction unmatched. This CDR3 spans 16 amino acids.

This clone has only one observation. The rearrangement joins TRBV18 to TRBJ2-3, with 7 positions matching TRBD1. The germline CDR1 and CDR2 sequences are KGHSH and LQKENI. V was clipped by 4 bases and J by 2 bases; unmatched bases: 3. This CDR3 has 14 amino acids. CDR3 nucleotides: TGTGCCAGCTCACTGGGACAGAACACAGATACGCAGTATTTT. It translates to CASSLGQNTDTQYF.

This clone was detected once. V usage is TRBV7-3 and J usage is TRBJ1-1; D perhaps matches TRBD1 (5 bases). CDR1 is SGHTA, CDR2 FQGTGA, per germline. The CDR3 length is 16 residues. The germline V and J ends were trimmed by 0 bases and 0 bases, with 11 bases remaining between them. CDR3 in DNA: TGTGCCAGCAGCTTAACCCCCGCAGGGCTGAACACTGAAGCTTTCTTT. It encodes CASSLTPAGLNTEAFF.

In DNA, the CDR3 is TGTGCCAGCAGCCAAGATCCCCTTTTTGGCGGTAACTACAATGAGCAGTTCTTC. This gives the protein CASSQDPLFGGNYNEQFF. V usage is TRBV4-2 and J usage is TRBJ2-1; D not resolved. V was trimmed by 0 bases and J by 3 bases, leaving 18 bases between them. The CDR3 extends over 18 amino acids. CDR1 is LGHNA, CDR2 YNFKEQ, per germline.

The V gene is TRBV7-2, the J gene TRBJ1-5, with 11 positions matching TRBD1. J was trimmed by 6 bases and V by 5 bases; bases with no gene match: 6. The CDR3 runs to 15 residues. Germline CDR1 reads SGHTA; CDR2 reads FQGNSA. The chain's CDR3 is CASSASGTGGQPQHF. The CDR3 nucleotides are TGTGCCAGCAGCGCGTCCGGGACAGGGGGTCAGCCCCAGCATTTT.

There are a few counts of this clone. CDR3 nucleotide sequence: TGCGCCAGCAGCTTGGCCCCCACAGGGTACGCAAAACTGTTTTTT. Protein product: CASSLAPTGYAKLFF. This chain uses TRBV5-1 with TRBJ1-4; possibly TRBD1 for D (6 bases). The CDR3 runs 15 residues. Trimming took 0 bases from V and 10 from J, leaving 16 bases between them. Germline CDR1 SGHRS, CDR2 YFSETQ.

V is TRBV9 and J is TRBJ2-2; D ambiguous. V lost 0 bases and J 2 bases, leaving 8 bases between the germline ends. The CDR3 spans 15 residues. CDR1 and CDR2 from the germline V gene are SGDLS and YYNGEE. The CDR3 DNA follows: TGTGCCAGCAGCGTAGCCTTCAGAAACACCGGGGAGCTGTTTTTT. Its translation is CASSVAFRNTGELFF. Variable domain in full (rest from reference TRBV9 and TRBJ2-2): DSGVTQTPKHLITATGQRVTLRCSPRSGDLSVYWYQQSLDQGLQFLIQYYNGEERAKGNILERFSAQQFPDLHSELNLSSLELGDSALYFCASSVAFRNTGELFFGEGSRLTVL.

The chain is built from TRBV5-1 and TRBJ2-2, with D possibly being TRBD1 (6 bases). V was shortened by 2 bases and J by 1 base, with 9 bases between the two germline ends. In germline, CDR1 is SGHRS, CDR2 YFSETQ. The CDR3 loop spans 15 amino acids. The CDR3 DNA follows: TGCGCCAGCAGCTTAGGACAGCTGAACACCGGGGAGCTGTTTTTT. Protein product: CASSLGQLNTGELFF.

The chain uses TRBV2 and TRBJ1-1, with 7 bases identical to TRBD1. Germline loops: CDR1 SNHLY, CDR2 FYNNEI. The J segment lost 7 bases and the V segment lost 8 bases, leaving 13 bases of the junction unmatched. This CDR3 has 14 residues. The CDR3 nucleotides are TGTGCCAGCGGCCCAACGAACAGGGGTCTTGAAGCTTTCTTT. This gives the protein CASGPTNRGLEAFF.

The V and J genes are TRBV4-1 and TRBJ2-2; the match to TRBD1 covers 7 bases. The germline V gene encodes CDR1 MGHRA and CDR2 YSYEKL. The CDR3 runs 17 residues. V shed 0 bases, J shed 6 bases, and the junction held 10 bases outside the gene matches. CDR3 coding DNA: TGCGCCAGCAGCCAAGACCCGACAGGGAAAGTCGCCGGGGAGCTGTTTTTT. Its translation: CASSQDPTGKVAGELFF.

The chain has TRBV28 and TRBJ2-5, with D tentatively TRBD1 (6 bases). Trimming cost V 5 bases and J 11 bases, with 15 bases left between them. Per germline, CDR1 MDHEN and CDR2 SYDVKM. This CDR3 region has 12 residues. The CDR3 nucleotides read TGTGCCAGCAGTACTCACCGGGACACACAGTACTTC. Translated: CASSTHRDTQYF.

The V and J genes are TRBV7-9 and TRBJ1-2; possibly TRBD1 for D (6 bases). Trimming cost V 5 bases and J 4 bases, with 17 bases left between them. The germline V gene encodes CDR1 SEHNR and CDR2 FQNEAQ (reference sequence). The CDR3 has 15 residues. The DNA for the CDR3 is TGTGCCAGCAGCCACCGGGGGGGGGCGGCCTATGGCTACACCTTC. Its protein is CASSHRGGAAYGYTF.

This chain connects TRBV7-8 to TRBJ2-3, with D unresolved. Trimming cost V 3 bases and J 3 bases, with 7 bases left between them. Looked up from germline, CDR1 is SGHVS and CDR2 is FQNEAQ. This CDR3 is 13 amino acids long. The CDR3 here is CASSFQTTDTQYF. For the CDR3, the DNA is TGTGCCAGCAGCTTCCAGACTACAGATACGCAGTATTTT.

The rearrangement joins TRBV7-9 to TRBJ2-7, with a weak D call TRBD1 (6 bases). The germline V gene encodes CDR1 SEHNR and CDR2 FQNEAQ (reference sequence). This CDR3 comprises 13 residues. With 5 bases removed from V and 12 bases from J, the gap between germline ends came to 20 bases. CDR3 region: CASSLGQSVDPYF. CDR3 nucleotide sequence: TGTGCCAGCAGCCTGGGACAATCGGTGGATCCGTACTTC. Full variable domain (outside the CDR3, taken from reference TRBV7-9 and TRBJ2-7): DTGVSQNPRHKITKRGQNVTFRCDPISEHNRLYWYRQTLGQGPEFLTYFQNEAQLEKSRLLSDRFSAERPKGSFSTLEIQRTEQGDSAMYLCASSLGQSVDPYFGPGTRLTVT.

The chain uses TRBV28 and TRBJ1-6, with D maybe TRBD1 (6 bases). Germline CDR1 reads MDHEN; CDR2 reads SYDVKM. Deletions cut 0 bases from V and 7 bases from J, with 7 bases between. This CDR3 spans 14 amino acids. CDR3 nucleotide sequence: TGTGCCAGCAGTTTATGGCAGGGGAATTCACCCCTCCACTTT. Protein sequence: CASSLWQGNSPLHF. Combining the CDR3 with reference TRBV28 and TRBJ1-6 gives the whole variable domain DVKVTQSSRYLVKRTGEKVFLECVQDMDHENMFWYRQDPGLGLRLIYFSYDVKMKEKGDIPEGYSVSREKKERFSLILESASTNQTSMYLCASSLWQGNSPLHFGNGTRLTVT.

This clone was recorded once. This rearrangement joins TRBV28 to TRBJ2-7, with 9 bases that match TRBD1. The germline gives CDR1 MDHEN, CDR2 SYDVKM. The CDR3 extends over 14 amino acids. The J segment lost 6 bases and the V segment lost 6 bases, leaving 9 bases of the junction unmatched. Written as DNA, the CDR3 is TGTGCCAGCAGCACCGGGACAGGGTGGATCGAGCAGTACTTC. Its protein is CASSTGTGWIEQYF.

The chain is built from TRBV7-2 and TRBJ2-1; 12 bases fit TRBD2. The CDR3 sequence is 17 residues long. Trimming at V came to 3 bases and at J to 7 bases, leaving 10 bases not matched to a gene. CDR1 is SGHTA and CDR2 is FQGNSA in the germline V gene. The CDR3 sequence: CASSFLASGGAQNEQFF. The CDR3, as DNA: TGTGCCAGCAGCTTTCTCGCTAGCGGGGGGGCCCAGAATGAGCAGTTCTTC.

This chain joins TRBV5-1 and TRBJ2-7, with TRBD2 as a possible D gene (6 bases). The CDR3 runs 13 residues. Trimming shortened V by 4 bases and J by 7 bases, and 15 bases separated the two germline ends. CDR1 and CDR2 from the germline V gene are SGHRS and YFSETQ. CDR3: CASSPREAGEQYF. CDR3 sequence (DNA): TGCGCCAGCAGCCCCAGGGAGGCAGGGGAGCAGTACTTC.

CDR3 sequence (DNA): TGTGCCATCAGTGAGCCAGGGGTGGGGCGCTCCTACGAGCAGTACTTC. Its protein is CAISEPGVGRSYEQYF. V gene TRBV10-3 combines with J gene TRBJ2-7; a possible D gene is TRBD1 (6 bases). Germline CDR1 is ENHRY and CDR2 is SYGVKD. Trimming removed 2 bases from V and 0 bases from J, with 14 bases in between. The CDR3 is 16 residues long.

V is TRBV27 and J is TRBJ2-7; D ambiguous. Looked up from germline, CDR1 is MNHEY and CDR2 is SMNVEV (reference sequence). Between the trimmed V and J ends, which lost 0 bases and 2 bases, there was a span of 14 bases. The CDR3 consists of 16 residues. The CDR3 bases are TGTGCCAGCAGTTTATCGATCGGAGCGCATACCTACGAGCAGTACTTC. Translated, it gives CASSLSIGAHTYEQYF.